The 8 T cell receptor beta chains given below trace back to one sample, sequenced in a study of graft-versus-host responses after intestinal transplantation (dated by TCRdb to the early 2020s). Their cognate antigens are unknown. Interpreted using the paper, the time point label stands for: cells obtained before transplantation from donor or recipient. The library was produced with the immunoSEQ multiplex PCR assay. TCRdb holds this immuneACCESS table with in-frame rearrangements only. Some clones are missing; in checked studies, unresolved V genes explain under half, and the rest has no known cause. The table for this sample lists roughly 25,000 clones; roughly four fifths of them were counted only once. Of the sample, over 0.8% is held by the ten largest clones. The input for sequencing was unstimulated CD8+ T cells sorted from spleen or lymph node cells, taken before transplant. These receptors were taken from a human donor who was the organ donor for an intestinal transplant.

The chain joins TRBV5-1 to TRBJ1-2; D may be TRBD1 (6 bases). CDR1 and CDR2 from the germline V gene are SGHRS and YFSETQ. Trimming removed 0 bases at V and 7 bases at J, with 13 bases between. The CDR3 sequence is 14 residues long. CDR3 nucleotides: TGCGCCAGCAGCTTGGCCGGGGCAGGGGCTGGCTACACCTTC. Its translation is CASSLAGAGAGYTF. The complete variable domain, with remaining parts taken from reference TRBV5-1 and TRBJ1-2, reads KAGVTQTPRYLIKTRGQQVTLSCSPISGHRSVSWYQQTPGQGLQFLFEYFSETQRNKGNFPGRFSGRQFSNSRSEMNVSTLELGDSALYLCASSLAGAGAGYTFGSGTRLTVV.

V gene TRBV5-4 combines with J gene TRBJ2-1, with TRBD2 identical over 9 bases. Germline CDR1 SGHNT, CDR2 YYREEE (reference sequence). This CDR3 is built from 15 residues. The V gene end was trimmed by 4 bases and the J gene end by 8 bases; junction bases not matched to a gene: 10. The CDR3 DNA sequence: TGTGCCAGCAGCCCCGGGACTAGCTCGGAATATGAGCAGTTCTTC. Translating gives CASSPGTSSEYEQFF. Full variable domain (remainder filled in from reference TRBV5-4 and TRBJ2-1): ETGVTQSPTHLIKTRGQQVTLRCSSQSGHNTVSWYQQALGQGPQFIFQYYREEENGRGNFPPRFSGLQFPNYSSELNVNALELDDSALYLCASSPGTSSEYEQFFGPGTRLTVL.

The V call is TRBV5-1, the J call TRBJ1-1; tentatively, D is TRBD1 (5 bases). Germline lookup yields CDR1 SGHRS and CDR2 YFSETQ. Trimming took off 4 bases at V and 5 bases at J, with 18 bases between the two ends. There are 15 residues in the CDR3. The CDR3 coding sequence is TGCGCCAGCAGCCCGGACCCCAGGGTGTGGACTGAAGCTTTCTTT. This encodes CASSPDPRVWTEAFF.

The chain employs TRBV30 and TRBJ2-1; the match to TRBD2 covers 16 bases. Germline V gives CDR1 GTSNPN, CDR2 SVGIG (reference sequence). Trimming took 0 bases from V and 8 from J; bases not matched to a gene: 1. The CDR3 runs to 15 residues. CDR3 coding DNA: TGTGCCTGGAGTGTAGGGACTAGCGGGGGGGATGAGCAGTTCTTC. This translates into CAWSVGTSGGDEQFF.

This chain links TRBV19 with TRBJ2-3; 10 bases match TRBD1. The V gene's germline CDR1 is LNHDA and CDR2 SQIVND (reference sequence). J lost 4 bases, V lost 0 bases, and 13 bases had no gene match. The CDR3 has 19 amino acids. CDR3 DNA sequence: TGTGCCAGTAGTATAGATCGGCTACTCGGGACAGGGGCCGCAGATACGCAGTATTTT. Protein product: CASSIDRLLGTGAADTQYF.

The chain combines TRBV27 with TRBJ2-7, with a possible D match to TRBD2 (5 bases). Germline assignment: CDR1 MNHEY and CDR2 SMNVEV (reference sequence). V was clipped by 3 bases and J by 0 bases, with 12 bases between them. This CDR3 region has 15 residues. Here the CDR3 reads CASSFSASSSYEQYF. Written as DNA, the CDR3 is TGTGCCAGCAGTTTTTCAGCTAGCTCCTCCTACGAGCAGTACTTC.

The sample holds one count of this clone. The rearrangement joins TRBV9 to TRBJ2-5, with TRBD1 as a possible D gene (5 bases). CDR3 length equals 16 residues. Trimming cost V 0 bases and J 4 bases, with 16 bases left between them. Germline assignment: CDR1 SGDLS and CDR2 YYNGEE. The CDR3 coding sequence is TGTGCCAGCAGCGTAGGGGGCGCGGTTACGGGAGAGACCCAGTACTTC. Its translation: CASSVGGAVTGETQYF.

V usage is TRBV6-5 and J usage is TRBJ2-7; 8 bases fit TRBD2. This CDR3 has 15 amino acids. CDR1 and CDR2 (germline): MNHEY, SVGAGI. V lost 6 bases to trimming and J lost 8 bases; unmatched junction nucleotides: 15. CDR3 DNA: TGTGCCAGCAGCGCGAAGGTAGCGGGAAACGTAAAGCAGTACTTC. It yields the protein CASSAKVAGNVKQYF.